The T cell receptor beta chain described here comes from a study of T cells in women clearing cervical HPV infection. Study-level information: No precancer developed; the control's incident HPV16 infection cleared within 12 months. HLA type stays a possible confounder, typing being limited. Controls gave blood once infection was undetectable; cases at lesion identification.

Cervical HPV DNA detected by MY09/MY11 PCR, typed by dot-blot. The assay was immunoSEQ multiplex PCR, and TCRdb's table has in-frame clones only and misses some. This sample's table has fewer than 40,000 clones. For this clone: At one end the junction does not follow the germline gene, possibly because of a read error. The read terminates 3 residues ahead of where the CDR3 ends, so the germline J gene completes it.

Germline CDR1 is SSHAT and CDR2 is FNYEAQ (reference sequence). The CDR3 length is 15 residues. The J gene is TRBJ1-2, the V gene TRBV7-7; 9 nucleotides agree with TRBD1. The sequenced material came from blood buffy coat. This TCR was sampled from a woman aged 18 to 69 with a cervical HPV16 infection that either progressed to CIN3+ or cleared (not recorded which). The CDR3: CASSLSGTGSYGYTF. The DNA read from the CDR3 is TGTGCTAGCAGCTTATCCGGGACAGGGAGTTATGGC. The full variable domain, with the rest looked up from reference TRBV7-7 and TRBJ1-2, is GAGVSQSPRYKVTKRGQDVTLRCDPISSHATLYWYQQALGQGPEFLTYFNYEAQPDKSGLPSDRFSAERPEGSISTLTIQRTEQRDSAMYRCASSLSGTGSYGYTFGSGTRLTVV.